The 9 T cell receptor beta chains below come from one sample, sequenced in a study of blood T cell repertoires in COVID-19. Some clones are missing from TCRdb's copy, which holds only in-frame ones; the method was immunoSEQ multiplex PCR. The table includes fewer than 75,000 clones, more than 70% detected once. Sequences were obtained from peripheral blood. Source of these receptors: an older woman with acute or convalescent COVID-19.

The chain employs TRBV23-1 and TRBJ2-4; possible D gene TRBD1, 6 bases. TRBV23-1 counts as an open reading frame of uncertain function. Trimming removed 6 bases at V and 5 bases at J, with 14 bases between. There are 14 residues in the CDR3. The CDR3 protein is CASRKTGLENIQYF. The CDR3 DNA reads as TGCGCCAGCAGGAAGACAGGTTTAGAAAACATTCAGTACTTC.

The J gene is TRBJ2-1, the V gene TRBV12-5, with TRBD2 matching over 14 bases. Germline V gene sequence: CDR1 LGHNT, CDR2 FRNRAP. Trimming cost V 5 bases and J 8 bases; bases outside gene matches: 5. This CDR3 spans 15 amino acids. The CDR3: CASGPGLAGVDEQFF. The CDR3 DNA sequence: TGTGCTAGTGGTCCGGGACTAGCGGGGGTGGATGAGCAGTTCTTC.

This chain uses TRBV19 with TRBJ1-1, with 8 positions matching TRBD1. V lost 6 bases to trimming and J lost 7 bases; unmatched junction nucleotides: 7. The CDR3 covers 13 residues. Germline V gene sequence: CDR1 LNHDA, CDR2 SQIVND (reference sequence). In DNA form, the CDR3 reads TGTGCCAGTAGCAACAGGGGGGCCGGTGAAGCTTTCTTT. This gives the protein CASSNRGAGEAFF.

This sequence joins TRBV5-4 and TRBJ1-6, with D possibly TRBD1 on 6 matching bases. The CDR3 runs to 15 residues. Germline V CDR1 and CDR2: SGHNT, YYREEE (reference sequence). Trimming took 2 bases from V and 7 from J, leaving 13 bases between them. The CDR3: CASSLKSGVNSPLHF. The CDR3 nucleotides are TGTGCCAGCAGCTTAAAGTCAGGGGTGAATTCACCCCTCCACTTT.

The CDR3 DNA sequence: TGTGCCAGCAGCCGAGCGGACAGGGGATACGGCTACACCTTC. This translates into CASSRADRGYGYTF. The J gene is TRBJ1-2, the V gene TRBV11-1, with 9 bases identical to TRBD1. CDR1 is SGHAT and CDR2 is FQDESV in the germline V gene (reference sequence). This CDR3 has 14 residues. V lost 5 bases to trimming and J lost 8 bases; unmatched junction nucleotides: 9. The variable domain in full, completed from reference TRBV11-1 and TRBJ1-2, reads EAEVAQSPRYKITEKSQAVAFWCDPISGHATLYWYRQILGQGPELLVQFQDESVVDDSQLPKDRFSAERLKGVDSTLKIQPAELGDSAMYLCASSRADRGYGYTFGSGTRLTVV.

V gene TRBV28 combines with J gene TRBJ1-1; 7 bases fit TRBD1. Germline V gene sequence: CDR1 MDHEN, CDR2 SYDVKM. This CDR3 spans 13 amino acids. The ends lost 6 bases at V and 1 base at J; junction bases unmatched: 2. In DNA, the CDR3 is TGTGCCAGCAGGAGGACAGGGAACACTGAAGCTTTCTTT. Its protein product is CASRRTGNTEAFF.

This chain joins TRBV28 and TRBJ2-2, with D maybe TRBD2 (6 bases). Trimming cost V 5 bases and J 6 bases, with 16 bases left between them. The germline V gene encodes CDR1 MDHEN and CDR2 SYDVKM. The CDR3 covers 15 residues. CDR3 in DNA: TGTGCCAGCAGTACCCTGGGGGGAGCCCCCGGGGAGCTGTTTTTT. Amino acid sequence: CASSTLGGAPGELFF.

This chain links TRBV4-1 with TRBJ1-6, with 7 positions matching TRBD1. Looked up from germline, CDR1 is MGHRA and CDR2 is YSYEKL. Trimming removed 4 bases from V and 10 bases from J; junction bases left unmatched: 16. The CDR3 totals 17 residues. DNA for the CDR3: TGCGCCAGCAGCCTCAGCGGAAGGGGGCCATGGGGGTCACCCCTCCACTTT. Its protein is CASSLSGRGPWGSPLHF.

This clone was detected once. The V and J genes are TRBV19 and TRBJ1-5; 7 positions match TRBD1. V was pared by 7 bases and J by 7 bases, with 25 bases of the junction left unmatched. The germline CDR1 and CDR2 sequences are LNHDA and SQIVND (reference sequence). The CDR3 contains 19 residues. CDR3: CASTFRRPGTASPGQPQHF. The CDR3, as DNA: TGTGCCAGTACCTTCAGGCGCCCGGGGACAGCCAGCCCAGGCCAGCCCCAGCATTTT.